The clone carrying this T cell receptor beta chain was observed many times. The antigen remains undetermined. Trimming took 4 bases from V and 2 from J, leaving 14 bases between them. This CDR3 has 15 amino acids. The germline CDR1 and CDR2 sequences are SEHNR and FQNEAQ (reference sequence). In this cohort, patients with other autoimmune diseases, uncontrolled infections, pregnancy or lactation were excluded. This specimen belongs to a study of Graves' ophthalmopathy and Graves' hyperthyroidism. Study summary: Ahead of any treatment, peripheral blood was obtained at the initial diagnosis. Study-wide results and limits: Detected in blood as well were most expanded thyroid clonotypes with frequency above 0.001. Sensitivity of about 90% and specificity of around 80% were achieved when a 13-signature model separated ophthalmopathy from stable hyperthyroidism.

From RNA, the CDR3 regions of TCR beta chains were amplified and sequenced. HTBI primers served in a first-round RT-PCR, which a second-round multiplex PCR followed. TCRdb independently ran MiXCR on the multiplex PCR reads; one entry per CDR3 protein. The sample includes about 660,000 distinct CDR3 sequences, about two fifths of them seen just once. The chain joins TRBV7-9 to TRBJ1-1; D uncertain. This TCR was recovered from an adult man with Graves' ophthalmopathy. Material for sequencing was peripheral blood. The CDR3 loop is CASSYRPASNTEAFF. The CDR3 coding sequence is TGTGCCAGCAGCTATCGGCCGGCCTCTAACACTGAAGCTTTCTTT. Full variable domain (missing parts from reference TRBV7-9 and TRBJ1-1): DTGVSQNPRHKITKRGQNVTFRCDPISEHNRLYWYRQTLGQGPEFLTYFQNEAQLEKSRLLSDRFSAERPKGSFSTLEIQRTEQGDSAMYLCASSYRPASNTEAFFGQGTRLTVV.